This T cell receptor beta chain was retrieved from a study of control samples from healthy donors and cancer patients. This clone was observed a single time. This table comes from immunoSEQ multiplex PCR, and its TCRdb copy is limited to in-frame clones, with some not included. The sample contains over 100,000 clones, 80% to 90% of which appear only once. Trimming took off 4 bases at V and 4 bases at J, with 13 bases between the two ends. The CDR3 has 15 amino acids. Germline assignment: CDR1 LNHDA and CDR2 SQIVND (reference sequence). V usage is TRBV19 and J usage is TRBJ1-4; D remains ambiguous. Sequencing was done on a sample of blood. The clonotype was recovered from a woman aged 45-59 years in good health. The CDR3 bases are TGTGCCAGTAGTAGATCCGGCCTCCTTAATGAAAAACTGTTTTTT. Amino acids: CASSRSGLLNEKLFF.